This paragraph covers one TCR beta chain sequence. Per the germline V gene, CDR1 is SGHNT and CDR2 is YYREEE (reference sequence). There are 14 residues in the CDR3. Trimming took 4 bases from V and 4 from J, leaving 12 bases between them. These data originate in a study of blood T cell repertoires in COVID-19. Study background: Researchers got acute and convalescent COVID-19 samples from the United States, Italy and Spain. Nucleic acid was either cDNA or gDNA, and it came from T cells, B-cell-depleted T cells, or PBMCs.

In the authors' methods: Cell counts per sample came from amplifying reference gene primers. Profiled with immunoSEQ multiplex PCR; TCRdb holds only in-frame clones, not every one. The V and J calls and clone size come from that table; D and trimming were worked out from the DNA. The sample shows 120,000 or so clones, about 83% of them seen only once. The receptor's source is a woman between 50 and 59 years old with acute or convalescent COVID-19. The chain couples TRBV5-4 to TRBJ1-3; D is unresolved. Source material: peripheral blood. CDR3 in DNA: TGTGCCAGCAGCCGGTCCGGGTCCGGAAACACCATATATTTT. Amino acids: CASSRSGSGNTIYF.